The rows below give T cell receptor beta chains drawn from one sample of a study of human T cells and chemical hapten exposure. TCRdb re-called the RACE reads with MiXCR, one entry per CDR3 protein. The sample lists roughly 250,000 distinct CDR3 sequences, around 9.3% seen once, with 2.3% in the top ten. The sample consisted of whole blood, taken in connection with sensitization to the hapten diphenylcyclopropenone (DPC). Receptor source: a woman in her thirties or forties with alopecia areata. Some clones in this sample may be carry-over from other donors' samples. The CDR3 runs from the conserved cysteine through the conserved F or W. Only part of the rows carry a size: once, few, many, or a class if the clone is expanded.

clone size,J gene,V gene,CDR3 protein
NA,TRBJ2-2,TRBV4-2,CASSHATGVPAQRGADTGELFF
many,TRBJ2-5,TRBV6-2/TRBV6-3,CASAQGQAPTPQETQYF
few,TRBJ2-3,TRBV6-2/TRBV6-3,CASSYSPNTQYF
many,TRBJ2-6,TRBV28,CASMGRANVLTF
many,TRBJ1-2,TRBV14,CASSQTGRGGYTF
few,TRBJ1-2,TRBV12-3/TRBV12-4,CASSFTGGGYGYTF
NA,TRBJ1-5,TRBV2,CASTLGQSNQPQHF
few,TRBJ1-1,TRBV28,CASSLFTRNTEAFF
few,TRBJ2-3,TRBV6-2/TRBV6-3,CASSSTRAFRTDTQYF
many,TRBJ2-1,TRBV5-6,CASSLGLALSWEQFF
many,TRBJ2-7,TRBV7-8,CASSSLRQAYEQYF
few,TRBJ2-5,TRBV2,CASSEGLVAVETQYF
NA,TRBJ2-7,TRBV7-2,CASSLNSLSSYEQYF
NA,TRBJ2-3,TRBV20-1,CSVSGTGGLYF
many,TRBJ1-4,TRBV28,CASSLAVPGSNEKLFF
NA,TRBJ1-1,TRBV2,CASSIITGYTEAFF
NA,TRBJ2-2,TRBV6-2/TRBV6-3,CASSSGLAGRTGELFF
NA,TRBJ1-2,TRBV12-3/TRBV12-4,CASSPRDNYGYTF